A single T cell receptor (beta chain) is shown here with its context. This clonotype has a count of ten or more. Its binding antigen is unknown. Base qualities are not recorded, but no much larger clone differs from it by a single base. This sample is drawn from a study of neurological immune-mediated disorders (dated by TCRdb to about 2019). About the study as a whole: Peripheral blood TCR-beta repertoires from patients with HTLV-I-associated myelopathy (HAM/TSP), patients with multiple sclerosis, and healthy controls were compared in the study using UMI-based sequencing. Of the approximately 70 subjects in the cohort, some 14 were HAM/TSP patients, some 34 were multiple sclerosis patients, and roughly 20 were healthy controls. The approximately 100 TCR-beta libraries included longitudinal samples, technical triplicates and paired sorted CD4+ and CD8+ T-cell subsets alongside PBMC samples. Each longitudinal HAM/TSP and healthy donor was sampled at 3 time-points spaced at about 3-45 month intervals. The investigation overall reported the following: TCR clonal expansion was greatest in HAM/TSP patients and smallest in MS patients, who ranked below even healthy controls. Expanded clones from different subjects shared no identical CDR3 amino acid sequences, which suggests that TCR-beta repertoires were private in all groups.

The sample's time point, from its label and the paper: longitudinal time-point 1 (baseline). The healthy controls were volunteers from blood banks in Maryland, USA. For the unsorted PBMC libraries, 2 million PBMCs were stored in RNAlater at -80 degrees C until RNA extraction and were used to generate the libraries. Peripheral blood was subjected to Ficoll-Hypaque density gradient centrifugation to isolate PBMCs, which were then cryopreserved in liquid nitrogen. Between the V and J ends, shortened by 5 bases and 0 bases respectively, the junction contains 4 bases. CDR1 and CDR2 were assigned from the germline V gene as SGHTA and FQGNSA. The CDR3 runs 12 amino acids, cysteine and phenylalanine included. Only CDR3 DNA is held: 36 bases, read in frame from base 1. cDNA was synthesized by template-switch 5'RACE using a primer carrying a 10-nucleotide random unique molecular identifier by which each TCR transcript was tagged. Every sequencing run yielded over 170 million TCR-beta sequences covering 15-18 subjects. Total RNA was extracted with the RNeasy kit. The KAPA Real-time Library Amplification kit was used to amplify TCR-beta VDJ regions with primers targeting the TCR constant region and the 5'RACE anchor. A first PCR added sample indexes and Illumina adaptors, after which a second PCR increased the library yield. After Ampure bead purification, the roughly 650 bp TCR product was size-selected on a 2% E-gel SizeSelection system. Library quality was checked on a Bioanalyzer, concentration was measured with Qubit, and libraries were quantified with the Kapa Library Quantification kit before pooling. An Illumina HiSeq 2500 was used to sequence the libraries paired-end at 2 x 150 bp. To increase sequence diversity, about 23-32% phiX was spiked into each library pool. Per the authors' processing: Quality-filtered reads were processed with the UMI-based MiGEC pipeline, which removed over 75% of raw TCR sequences during error correction. VDJ genes were aligned to IMGT germline references, and clonotypes were defined by unique CDR3 amino acid sequence plus V-J genes. Clonal expansion, Shannon diversity and CDR3 relatedness were evaluated with VDJtools (CalcPairwiseDistances, ClusterSamples), while phylogenetic trees were built in CLCbio workbench. Using coefficient-of-variation modelling across technical triplicates, the study counted a clone as expanded if it had at least 8 unique UMIs. In-frame beta chains were kept once TCRdb had trimmed the public reads at Q25 with fastp and called clones with MiXCR. One record per CDR3 amino acid sequence lists the most common genes and DNA. The V and J calls follow TCRdb's processing rather than the paper's. Here the sample has about 49,000 distinct CDR3 sequences; 8% to 10% occur a single time. The ten biggest clones cover under 2% of the sample.

The TCR comes from a woman between 40 and 55 years old in good health. Sample: PBMCs. This chain is built from TRBV7-2 and TRBJ1-1, with no confidently assigned D gene. The DNA is as follows: TGTGCCAGCAGCACCCTGAACACTGAAGCTTTCTTT. It translates to CASSTLNTEAFF.